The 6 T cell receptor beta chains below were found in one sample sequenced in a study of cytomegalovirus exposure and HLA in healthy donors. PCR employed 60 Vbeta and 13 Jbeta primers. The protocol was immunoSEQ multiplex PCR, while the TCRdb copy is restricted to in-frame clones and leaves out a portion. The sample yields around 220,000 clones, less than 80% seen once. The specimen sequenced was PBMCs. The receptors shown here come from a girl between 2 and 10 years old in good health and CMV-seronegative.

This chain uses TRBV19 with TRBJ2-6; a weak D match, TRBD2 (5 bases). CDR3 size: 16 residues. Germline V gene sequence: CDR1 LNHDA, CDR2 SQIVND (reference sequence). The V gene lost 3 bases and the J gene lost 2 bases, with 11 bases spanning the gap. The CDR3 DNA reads TGTGCCAGTAGTATGTCCGGGATCCCTGGGGCCAACGTCCTGACTTTC. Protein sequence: CASSMSGIPGANVLTF.

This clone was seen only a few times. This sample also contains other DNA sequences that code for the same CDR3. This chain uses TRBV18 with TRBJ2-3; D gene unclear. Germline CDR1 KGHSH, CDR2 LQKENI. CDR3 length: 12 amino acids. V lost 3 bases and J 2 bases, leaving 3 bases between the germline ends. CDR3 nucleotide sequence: TGTGCCAGCTCACCCTACACAGATACGCAGTATTTT. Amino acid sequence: CASSPYTDTQYF.

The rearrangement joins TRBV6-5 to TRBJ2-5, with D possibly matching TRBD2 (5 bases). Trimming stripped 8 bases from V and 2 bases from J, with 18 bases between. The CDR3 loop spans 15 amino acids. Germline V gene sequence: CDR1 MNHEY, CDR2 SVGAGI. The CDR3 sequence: CASAPLDSFQETQYF. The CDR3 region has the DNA TGTGCCAGCGCCCCCTTGGACTCCTTTCAAGAGACCCAGTACTTC.

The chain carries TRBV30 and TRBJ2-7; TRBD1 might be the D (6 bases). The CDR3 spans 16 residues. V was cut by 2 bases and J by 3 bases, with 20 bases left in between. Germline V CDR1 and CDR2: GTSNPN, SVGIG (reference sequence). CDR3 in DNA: TGTGCCTGGAGTACCCCCCAGACAGGTCTCCGCTACGAGCAGTACTTC. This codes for CAWSTPQTGLRYEQYF.

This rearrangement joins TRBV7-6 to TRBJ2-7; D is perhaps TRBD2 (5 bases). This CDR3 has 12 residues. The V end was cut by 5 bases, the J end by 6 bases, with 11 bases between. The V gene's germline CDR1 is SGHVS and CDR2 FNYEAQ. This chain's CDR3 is CASSPRAGEQYF. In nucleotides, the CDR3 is TGTGCCAGCAGCCCGCGGGCAGGCGAGCAGTACTTC.

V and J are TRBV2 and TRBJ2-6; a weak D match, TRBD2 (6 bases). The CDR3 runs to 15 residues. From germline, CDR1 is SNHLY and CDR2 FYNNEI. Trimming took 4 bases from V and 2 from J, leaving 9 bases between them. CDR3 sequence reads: CASSVGGAGANVLTF. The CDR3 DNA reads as TGTGCCAGCAGTGTAGGAGGGGCTGGGGCCAACGTCCTGACTTTC. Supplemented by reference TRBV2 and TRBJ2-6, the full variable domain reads EPEVTQTPSHQVTQMGQEVILRCVPISNHLYFYWYRQILGQKVEFLVSFYNNEISEKSEIFDDQFSVERPDGSNFTLKIRSTKLEDSAMYFCASSVGGAGANVLTFGAGSRLTVL.